A selection of T cell receptor beta chains follows, all from one sample in a study of cytomegalovirus exposure and HLA in healthy donors. TCRdb keeps only in-frame clones here, not all; method: immunoSEQ multiplex PCR. The sample has 150,000 to 200,000 clones; about three quarters are singletons. Material for sequencing was PBMCs. All receptors derive from a female donor in good health and CMV-seronegative. The CDR3 runs from the conserved cysteine through the conserved F or W. Each record gives: V gene, J gene, D gene, clone size, CDR3 length, CDR3 DNA, CDR3 protein. The D gene is left open where the match is weak. The size field is filled for only some rows; it gives once, few, many or a size class.

>TRBV19|TRBJ2-7|TRBD2|.|14
TGTGCCAGTAGTCAGACTAGCGGGAGCTCCGAGCAGTACTTC
CASSQTSGSSEQYF
>TRBV30|TRBJ1-6|.|.|13
TGTGCCTGGAGTGTATCAGGCAATTCACCCCTCCACTTT
CAWSVSGNSPLHF
>TRBV5-4|TRBJ2-7|TRBD1|.|18
TGTGCCAGCAGCTTGGGTCTGACTCCGGGACAGGCATCCTACGAGCAGTACTTC
CASSLGLTPGQASYEQYF
>TRBV6-1|TRBJ1-1|TRBD1|once|13
TGTGCCAGCAGGGACACAGGGGGCCTGGCAGCTTTCTTT
CASRDTGGLAAFF
>TRBV2|TRBJ1-3|TRBD1|.|17
TGTGCCAGCAGTAGAAGCGGGACAGGGTTCTCTGGAAACACCATATATTTT
CASSRSGTGFSGNTIYF
>TRBV19|TRBJ1-2|.|.|13
TGTGCCACTCCCTACAGGATTAACTATGGCTACACCTTC
CATPYRINYGYTF
>TRBV9|TRBJ2-7|TRBD2|.|15
TGTGCCAGCAGCGCAACCGGGACTAGCGGTTACGAGCAGTACTTC
CASSATGTSGYEQYF
>TRBV30|TRBJ1-4|TRBD1|.|15
TGTGCCTGGGTTTTCACAGGGGGGACTAATGAAAAACTGTTTTTT
CAWVFTGGTNEKLFF
>TRBV6-5|TRBJ2-7|TRBD2|.|15
TGTGCCAGCACCACCGGGTGGGGAGGGAGCTACGAGCAGTACTTC
CASTTGWGGSYEQYF
>TRBV9|TRBJ2-5|TRBD2|.|16
TGTGCCAGCAGCTGTAGTAGAACTAGCGGGGGTAAGACCCAGTACTTC
CASSCSRTSGGKTQYF
>TRBV6-5|TRBJ2-3|.|.|14
TGTGCCAGCAGTTACGGAGGGGAGGAAGATACGCAGTATTTT
CASSYGGEEDTQYF
>TRBV4-1|TRBJ2-7|TRBD2|.|16
TGCGCCAGCAGCCGAGGACTAGAGGGGACTTCCTACGAGCAGTACTTC
CASSRGLEGTSYEQYF
>TRBV5-4|TRBJ2-7|TRBD2|few|14
TGTGCCAGCAGCAGTAGCGGGAGGGCCCCCGAGCAGTACTTC
CASSSSGRAPEQYF
>TRBV6-6|TRBJ1-4|.|.|15
TGTGCCAGCAGATCCCGGACAGCCCTAGATGAAAAACTGTTTTTT
CASRSRTALDEKLFF
>TRBV19|TRBJ1-2|.|.|15
TGTGCCAGTACCCCCTCGGTAGGGAGTACCTATGGCTACACCTTC
CASTPSVGSTYGYTF
>TRBV5-5|TRBJ2-7|.|.|15
TGTGCCAGCAGGGAGGGGATGGACGGGAGCTACGAGCAGTACTTC
CASREGMDGSYEQYF
>TRBV11-3|TRBJ1-2|.|.|13
TGTGCCAGCAGCTTAGAGGCAGGGTATGGCTACACCTTC
CASSLEAGYGYTF
>TRBV21-1|TRBJ2-7|.|.|19
TGTGCCAGCAGCAAATTCTTGCTAGCGGGAGAGCCCGCGAGCTACGAGCAGTACTTC
CASSKFLLAGEPASYEQYF
>TRBV6-5|TRBJ2-7|TRBD1|.|15
TGTGCCAGCAGTCGGGACAGGAGAGTCTCCTACGAGCAGTACTTC
CASSRDRRVSYEQYF
>TRBV5-5|TRBJ2-7|TRBD2|.|15
TGTGCCAGCAGCTTGGGGGGGGGAATAGCCTACGAGCAGTACTTC
CASSLGGGIAYEQYF
>TRBV6-5|TRBJ2-3|.|.|14
TGTGCCAGTAAGTTCCGCGGGGCCACAGATACGCAGTATTTT
CASKFRGATDTQYF
>TRBV5-1|TRBJ2-2|TRBD1|.|17
TGCGCCAGCAGCTTGTTTCCGACAGGGCTCGACACCGGGGAGCTGTTTTTT
CASSLFPTGLDTGELFF
>TRBV5-1|TRBJ2-7|.|.|14
TGCGCCAGCAGCCCCGGGACTGGCTTCTACGAGCAGTACTTC
CASSPGTGFYEQYF
>TRBV5-5|TRBJ1-4|.|once|14
TGTGCCAGCGGAGAGACAGGCCTTAATGAAAAACTGTTTTTT
CASGETGLNEKLFF
>TRBV2|TRBJ2-5|TRBD2|.|16
TGTGCCAGCAGTGACGGACTAGCGGGTCACCAAGAGACCCAGTACTTC
CASSDGLAGHQETQYF